The TCR beta chain under discussion was sequenced for a study of metastatic and nonmetastatic thyroid tumors. Until they underwent thyroid surgery, no patient had received any treatment. TCRdb re-called clones from the PCR reads using MiXCR. This sample has about 43,000 clones, with approximately 3% found just once. This CDR3 has 11 residues. V was pared by 1 base and J by 7 bases, with 1 base between. Per the germline V gene, CDR1 is MNHEY and CDR2 is SMNVEV (reference sequence). The rearrangement joins TRBV27 to TRBJ2-2; no reliable D call. The sequence was obtained from a female donor with papillary thyroid cancer or a benign thyroid nodule (not recorded which). Some clones in this sample may be carry-over from other donors' samples. Sequences were obtained from blood. The CDR3 loop reads CASSLYGELFF. The CDR3 nucleotides are TGTGCCAGCAGTTTATACGGGGAGCTGTTTTTT.